The sample holds a few counts of the clone carrying this T cell receptor beta chain. Its specificity is unknown. TCRdb recomputed calls from the reads with MiXCR, one row per CDR3 protein. The data hold approximately 70,000 distinct CDR3 sequences, with approximately 20% observed a single time. Germline V gene sequence: CDR1 MDHEN, CDR2 SYDVKM. The V and J ends lost 4 bases and 0 bases respectively, with 12 bases between them. This CDR3 has 15 residues. These data are taken from a study of T cell repertoires in cytomegalovirus infection. The J gene is TRBJ1-1, the V gene TRBV28; D remains ambiguous. The source is a human donor in good health (CMV status not recorded). Some clones in this sample may be carry-over from other donors' samples. The input for sequencing was CD8+ T cells from cultured PBMCs, taken from culture after CMV antigen stimulation. CDR3 sequence: CASSSREVMNTEAFF. The DNA for the CDR3 is TGTGCCAGCAGTTCCCGGGAGGTGATGAACACTGAAGCTTTCTTT.